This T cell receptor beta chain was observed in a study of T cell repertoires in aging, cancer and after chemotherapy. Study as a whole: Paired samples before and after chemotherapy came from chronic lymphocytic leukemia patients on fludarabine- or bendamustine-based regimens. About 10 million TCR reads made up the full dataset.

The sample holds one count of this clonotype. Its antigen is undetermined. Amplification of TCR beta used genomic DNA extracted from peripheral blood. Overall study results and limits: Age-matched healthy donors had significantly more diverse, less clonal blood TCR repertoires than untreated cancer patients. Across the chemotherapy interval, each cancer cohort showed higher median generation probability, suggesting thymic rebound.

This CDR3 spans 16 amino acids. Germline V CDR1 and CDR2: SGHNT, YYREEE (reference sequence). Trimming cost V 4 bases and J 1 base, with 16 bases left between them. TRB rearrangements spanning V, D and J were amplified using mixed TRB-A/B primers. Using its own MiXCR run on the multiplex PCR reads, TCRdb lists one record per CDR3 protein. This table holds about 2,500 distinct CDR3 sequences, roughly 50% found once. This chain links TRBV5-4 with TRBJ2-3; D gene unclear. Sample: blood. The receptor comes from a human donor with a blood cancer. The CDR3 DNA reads TGTGCCAGCAGCCCCCACCCCCCCTTGGGCACAGATACGCAGTATTTT. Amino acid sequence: CASSPHPPLGTDTQYF.